Listed below are T cell receptor beta chains from one sample, sequenced in a study of blood T cell repertoires in COVID-19. The data were produced by immunoSEQ multiplex PCR, yet TCRdb's version contains in-frame clones alone and is incomplete. The data hold 30,000 to 35,000 clones, with about 90% observed a single time. Specimen: peripheral blood. These TCRs come from a man older than 75 with acute or convalescent COVID-19. CDR3s include the opening cysteine and the closing phenylalanine or tryptophan. A D gene is named only where the DNA matches it firmly. Some rows have no size entry. The others give once, few or many, or a class for an expanded clone.

d_call: .; clone_size: .; j_call: TRBJ2-5; v_call: TRBV5-4; cdr3_aa: CASSFLTLRGGRVVEETQYF; cdr3_nt: TGTGCCAGCAGCTTCCTCACCCTGAGGGGGGGGCGCGTTGTAGAAGAGACCCAGTACTTC
d_call: TRBD1; clone_size: once; j_call: TRBJ1-6; v_call: TRBV7-2; cdr3_aa: CASSLGTGIGVVLHF; cdr3_nt: TGTGCCAGCAGCTTAGGGACAGGGATCGGGGTTGTCCTCCACTTT
d_call: .; clone_size: .; j_call: TRBJ1-5; v_call: TRBV15; cdr3_aa: CATSRDLRQPQHF; cdr3_nt: TGTGCCACCAGCAGAGATCTTAGACAGCCCCAGCATTTT
d_call: .; clone_size: once; j_call: TRBJ1-2; v_call: TRBV5-1; cdr3_aa: CASSFGGRAYGYTF; cdr3_nt: TGCGCCAGCAGCTTTGGAGGGCGCGCCTATGGCTACACCTTC
d_call: TRBD2; clone_size: .; j_call: TRBJ2-3; v_call: TRBV3-1/TRBV3-2; cdr3_aa: CASSPLAGGLTDTQYF; cdr3_nt: TGTGCCAGCAGCCCTCTCGCGGGGGGTTTGACAGATACGCAGTATTTT
d_call: .; clone_size: .; j_call: TRBJ1-2; v_call: TRBV5-1; cdr3_aa: CASSLAQANYGYTF; cdr3_nt: TGCGCCAGCAGCTTGGCCCAGGCTAACTATGGCTACACCTTC
d_call: .; clone_size: .; j_call: TRBJ2-3; v_call: TRBV24-1; cdr3_aa: CATSDSRGLLYRGTDTQYF; cdr3_nt: TGTGCCACCAGTGATTCGCGGGGCCTCTTGTATCGTGGCACAGATACGCAGTATTTT
d_call: .; clone_size: .; j_call: TRBJ1-6; v_call: TRBV9; cdr3_aa: CASSGPGRNNSPLHF; cdr3_nt: TGTGCCAGCAGCGGACCGGGTCGTAATAATTCACCCCTCCACTTT
d_call: TRBD1; clone_size: .; j_call: TRBJ1-1; v_call: TRBV7-2; cdr3_aa: CASSLQTGMNTEAFF; cdr3_nt: TGTGCCAGCAGCCTACAGACAGGGATGAACACTGAAGCTTTCTTT
d_call: .; clone_size: few; j_call: TRBJ2-7; v_call: TRBV7-9; cdr3_aa: CASSFMGPSYEQYF; cdr3_nt: TGTGCCAGCAGCTTCATGGGGCCTTCCTACGAGCAGTACTTC
d_call: .; clone_size: .; j_call: TRBJ1-1; v_call: TRBV29-1; cdr3_aa: CSVGVTAPMAEAFF; cdr3_nt: TGCAGCGTTGGAGTGACAGCTCCCATGGCTGAAGCTTTCTTT
d_call: .; clone_size: .; j_call: TRBJ1-2; v_call: TRBV12-3/TRBV12-4; cdr3_aa: CASSLGGQAGYTF; cdr3_nt: TGTGCCAGCAGTTTAGGTGGGCAGGCTGGCTACACCTTC
d_call: TRBD1; clone_size: .; j_call: TRBJ1-5; v_call: TRBV7-8; cdr3_aa: CASSLETGHQPQHF; cdr3_nt: TGTGCCAGCAGCTTAGAGACAGGGCATCAGCCCCAGCATTTT
d_call: TRBD1; clone_size: .; j_call: TRBJ2-1; v_call: TRBV6-5; cdr3_aa: CASRITGVGEQFF; cdr3_nt: TGTGCCAGCAGAATTACAGGGGTCGGTGAGCAGTTCTTC
d_call: TRBD1; clone_size: .; j_call: TRBJ1-2; v_call: TRBV5-6; cdr3_aa: CASSAGQGANYGYTF; cdr3_nt: TGTGCCAGCAGCGCCGGACAGGGGGCTAACTATGGCTACACCTTC
d_call: .; clone_size: .; j_call: TRBJ1-1; v_call: TRBV6-2/TRBV6-3; cdr3_aa: CASSSTPQVAFF; cdr3_nt: TGTGCCAGCAGTTCAACCCCACAAGTAGCTTTCTTT
d_call: TRBD1; clone_size: .; j_call: TRBJ1-5; v_call: TRBV19; cdr3_aa: CASSIDRVDQPQHF; cdr3_nt: TGTGCCAGTAGTATCGACAGGGTTGATCAGCCCCAGCATTTT
d_call: TRBD1; clone_size: .; j_call: TRBJ1-6; v_call: TRBV30; cdr3_aa: CAWNRDRGPSPLHF; cdr3_nt: TGTGCCTGGAACCGGGACAGGGGGCCTTCACCCCTCCACTTT
d_call: TRBD2; clone_size: .; j_call: TRBJ2-5; v_call: TRBV28; cdr3_aa: CASSLRTSGAETQYF; cdr3_nt: TGTGCCAGCAGTTTACGGACTAGCGGGGCGGAGACCCAGTACTTC
d_call: TRBD2; clone_size: .; j_call: TRBJ2-2; v_call: TRBV11-3; cdr3_aa: CASSLVQGRLAGYTGELFF; cdr3_nt: TGTGCCAGCAGCTTAGTTCAGGGCCGACTAGCGGGGTACACCGGGGAGCTGTTTTTT
d_call: .; clone_size: .; j_call: TRBJ1-1; v_call: TRBV19; cdr3_aa: CASSSPYFGAFF; cdr3_nt: TGTGCCAGTAGTAGCCCCTATTTCGGAGCTTTCTTT
d_call: TRBD1; clone_size: .; j_call: TRBJ1-5; v_call: TRBV27; cdr3_aa: CASRDRAPSWPQHF; cdr3_nt: TGTGCCAGCCGTGACAGGGCCCCAAGTTGGCCCCAGCATTTT
d_call: .; clone_size: .; j_call: TRBJ2-1; v_call: TRBV6-1; cdr3_aa: CASSEQGPSYNEQFF; cdr3_nt: TGTGCCAGCAGTGAACAGGGGCCCTCCTACAATGAGCAGTTCTTC
d_call: .; clone_size: .; j_call: TRBJ1-5; v_call: TRBV3-1/TRBV3-2; cdr3_aa: CASSQGSGVSQPQHF; cdr3_nt: TGTGCCAGCAGCCAAGGCTCAGGGGTGAGTCAGCCCCAGCATTTT
d_call: .; clone_size: once; j_call: TRBJ2-3; v_call: TRBV7-2; cdr3_aa: CASSLGTTDTQYF; cdr3_nt: TGTGCCAGCAGCTTGGGGACTACAGATACGCAGTATTTT
d_call: .; clone_size: few; j_call: TRBJ1-2; v_call: TRBV25-1; cdr3_aa: CASSEMIGRGNYGYTF; cdr3_nt: TGTGCCAGCAGTGAAATGATTGGTCGGGGGAACTATGGCTACACCTTC
d_call: .; clone_size: .; j_call: TRBJ1-1; v_call: TRBV5-1; cdr3_aa: CASSPHGGKNEAFF; cdr3_nt: TGCGCCAGCAGCCCGCACGGAGGGAAGAATGAAGCTTTCTTT
d_call: .; clone_size: .; j_call: TRBJ1-2; v_call: TRBV29-1; cdr3_aa: CSPPRGSPFYGYTF; cdr3_nt: TGCAGCCCGCCGCGAGGGTCCCCGTTCTATGGCTACACCTTC
d_call: .; clone_size: .; j_call: TRBJ1-3; v_call: TRBV5-4; cdr3_aa: CASSFLTGNTIYF; cdr3_nt: TGTGCCAGCAGCTTCTTAACAGGAAACACCATATATTTT
d_call: .; clone_size: .; j_call: TRBJ2-3; v_call: TRBV25-1; cdr3_aa: CASSPGEVRDTQYF; cdr3_nt: TGTGCCAGCAGTCCAGGGGAAGTAAGAGATACGCAGTATTTT
d_call: TRBD2; clone_size: .; j_call: TRBJ2-5; v_call: TRBV11-2; cdr3_aa: CASSQTSGETQYF; cdr3_nt: TGTGCCAGCAGCCAAACTAGCGGTGAGACCCAGTACTTC
d_call: .; clone_size: .; j_call: TRBJ2-7; v_call: TRBV24-1; cdr3_aa: CATSDTSGTLYF; cdr3_nt: TGTGCCACCAGTGATACCTCCGGGACTCTTTACTTC
d_call: .; clone_size: .; j_call: TRBJ2-1; v_call: TRBV2; cdr3_aa: CASSGARGFSGGEQFF; cdr3_nt: TGTGCCAGCAGTGGGGCTAGGGGGTTCTCCGGCGGGGAGCAGTTCTTC
d_call: .; clone_size: .; j_call: TRBJ1-3; v_call: TRBV15; cdr3_aa: CATSLGRGGTGNTIYF; cdr3_nt: TGTGCCACCAGCCTAGGGCGAGGGGGAACTGGAAACACCATATATTTT
d_call: .; clone_size: .; j_call: TRBJ2-1; v_call: TRBV11-2; cdr3_aa: CASSKDVQGEQFF; cdr3_nt: TGTGCCAGCAGCAAGGACGTGCAGGGTGAGCAGTTCTTC
d_call: TRBD1; clone_size: .; j_call: TRBJ1-1; v_call: TRBV11-2; cdr3_aa: CASSGTGSDTEAFF; cdr3_nt: TGTGCCAGCAGCGGGACAGGGTCGGACACTGAAGCTTTCTTT
d_call: TRBD1; clone_size: .; j_call: TRBJ1-2; v_call: TRBV19; cdr3_aa: CASSTTTRDRDNYGYTF; cdr3_nt: TGTGCCAGTAGTACTACGACTCGGGACAGGGATAACTATGGCTACACCTTC
d_call: .; clone_size: .; j_call: TRBJ2-5; v_call: TRBV5-4; cdr3_aa: CASGDFGGETQYF; cdr3_nt: TGTGCCAGCGGGGACTTTGGGGGAGAGACCCAGTACTTC
d_call: TRBD1; clone_size: .; j_call: TRBJ2-5; v_call: TRBV10-3; cdr3_aa: CAISQDRGGETQYF; cdr3_nt: TGTGCCATCAGCCAGGACAGGGGAGGGGAGACCCAGTACTTC
d_call: TRBD1; clone_size: once; j_call: TRBJ1-4; v_call: TRBV6-5; cdr3_aa: CASSRTGQEKLFF; cdr3_nt: TGTGCCAGCAGTAGGACAGGGCAGGAAAAACTGTTTTTT
d_call: .; clone_size: .; j_call: TRBJ1-2; v_call: TRBV7-2; cdr3_aa: CASSPRQGPYGYTF; cdr3_nt: TGTGCCAGCAGCCCCCGCCAGGGCCCCTATGGCTACACCTTC
d_call: .; clone_size: .; j_call: TRBJ1-2; v_call: TRBV9; cdr3_aa: CASSVDTAYGYTF; cdr3_nt: TGTGCCAGCAGCGTAGACACAGCCTATGGCTACACCTTC
d_call: TRBD1; clone_size: .; j_call: TRBJ1-2; v_call: TRBV25-1; cdr3_aa: CASSAPQGAGYGYTF; cdr3_nt: TGTGCCAGCAGTGCCCCGCAGGGGGCAGGCTATGGCTACACCTTC
d_call: TRBD1; clone_size: .; j_call: TRBJ2-7; v_call: TRBV20-1; cdr3_aa: CSASTGVEQYF; cdr3_nt: TGCAGTGCCTCGACAGGGGTCGAGCAGTACTTC
d_call: TRBD1; clone_size: .; j_call: TRBJ1-5; v_call: TRBV5-1; cdr3_aa: CASSLGRSGQSHQPQHF; cdr3_nt: TGCGCCAGCAGCTTAGGGAGATCGGGACAGAGTCATCAGCCCCAGCATTTT
d_call: TRBD1; clone_size: .; j_call: TRBJ1-1; v_call: TRBV6-5; cdr3_aa: CASSSQTGENTEAFF; cdr3_nt: TGTGCCAGCAGTTCTCAGACAGGGGAGAACACTGAAGCTTTCTTT
d_call: TRBD1; clone_size: .; j_call: TRBJ1-6; v_call: TRBV9; cdr3_aa: CASSTRTGGNSPLHF; cdr3_nt: TGTGCCAGCAGCACCAGGACAGGGGGAAATTCACCCCTCCACTTT
d_call: .; clone_size: .; j_call: TRBJ1-1; v_call: TRBV6-5; cdr3_aa: CASSTQWANTEAFF; cdr3_nt: TGTGCCAGCAGTACCCAGTGGGCGAACACTGAAGCTTTCTTT